This T cell receptor (beta chain) was captured in a study of stem cell transplantation in POMP-related autoinflammatory disease. Study context: Hypothesis: faulty thymoproteasomes impair CD8+ T-cell selection, skewing TRB repertoires.

Looked up from germline, CDR1 is LGHNA and CDR2 is YSLEER. This CDR3 has 13 residues. Trimming took 0 bases from V and 4 from J, leaving 6 bases between them. Only in-frame clones appear in the TCRdb table, and some are missing; sequencing was by immunoSEQ multiplex PCR. The sample consists of about 6,900 clones, roughly 87% of them appearing once. This clonotype was sampled from a human donor in good health. Sequenced input: a CXCR5-defined cell subset from PBMCs. V usage is TRBV4-3 and J usage is TRBJ1-1; TRBD1 is a possible D gene (6 bases). CDR3 sequence reads: CASSQEQGTEAFF. The DNA for the CDR3 is TGCGCCAGCAGCCAAGAACAGGGCACTGAAGCTTTCTTT.